One and the same sample provided the 8 T cell receptor beta chains below, sequenced in a study of blood T cell repertoires in COVID-19. The method was immunoSEQ multiplex PCR; TCRdb's version includes in-frame clones alone and lacks a portion of them. The table records some 62,000 clones, 65% to 85% of them present only once. The specimen sequenced was peripheral blood. Receptor source: an elderly woman with active or convalescent COVID-19.

The chain carries TRBV7-9 and TRBJ1-1; D call uncertain. The CDR3 runs 15 residues. Between the trimmed V and J ends, which lost 1 base and 8 bases, there was a span of 17 bases. CDR1 and CDR2 from the germline V gene are SEHNR and FQNEAQ (reference sequence). The CDR3 sequence: CASSLGSGRPGEAFF. The CDR3 DNA sequence: TGTGCCAGCAGCTTAGGTAGTGGCAGACCGGGAGAAGCTTTCTTT.

This clone was found a few times. The rearrangement uses TRBV14 and TRBJ1-2, with D unresolved. Germline CDR1 reads SGHDN; CDR2 reads FVKESK. The CDR3 length is 13 residues. The V gene lost 0 bases and the J gene lost 10 bases, with 12 bases spanning the gap. The CDR3 region has the DNA TGTGCCAGCAGCCAAGAATGGAGCAGCGTCTACACCTTC. Translation: CASSQEWSSVYTF. Full variable domain (remainder filled in from reference TRBV14 and TRBJ1-2): EAGVTQFPSHSVIEKGQTVTLRCDPISGHDNLYWYRRVMGKEIKFLLHFVKESKQDESGMPNNRFLAERTGGTYSTLKVQPAELEDSGVYFCASSQEWSSVYTFGSGTRLTVV.

CDR3 in DNA: TGCGCCAGCAGCCAAGATCCCCAACGGTACGACTATGGCTACACCTTC. Its protein is CASSQDPQRYDYGYTF. The chain links TRBV4-1 to TRBJ1-2; the D is unclear. CDR1 and CDR2 (germline): MGHRA, YSYEKL. The V end lost 0 bases, the J end lost 3 bases, and 14 bases lay between the germline ends. This CDR3 is built from 16 residues.

The rearrangement joins TRBV9 to TRBJ2-3, with D perhaps matching TRBD2 (5 bases). Germline assignment: CDR1 SGDLS and CDR2 YYNGEE. V was pared by 0 bases and J by 2 bases, with 13 bases between. The CDR3 sequence is 16 residues long. The CDR3 here is CASSVGPSSSTDTQYF. The CDR3 DNA is TGTGCCAGCAGCGTAGGCCCTAGCTCCTCCACAGATACGCAGTATTTT.

The chain recombines TRBV5-8 with TRBJ1-1; no definite D call. V lost 1 base, J lost 3 bases, and 10 bases lay in between. Germline V gene data show CDR1 as SGHTS and CDR2 as YDEGEE. This CDR3 comprises 14 residues. The CDR3 region has the DNA TGTGCCAGCAGCTTGCGGGTAACACACACTGAAGCTTTCTTT. Translated, it gives CASSLRVTHTEAFF.

The V call is TRBV5-1, the J call TRBJ1-5; D may be TRBD1 (5 bases). Trimming took 3 bases from V and 2 from J, leaving 12 bases between them. The CDR3 sequence is 15 residues long. Germline CDR1 and CDR2: SGHRS and YFSETQ. CDR3 sequence: CASSWTGDGNQPQHF. As DNA, the CDR3 is TGCGCCAGCAGCTGGACGGGGGACGGCAATCAGCCCCAGCATTTT.

The CDR3 region is CASSSQGDGEKLFF. DNA of the CDR3: TGTGCCAGCAGTTCCCAGGGGGACGGGGAAAAACTGTTTTTT. This chain links TRBV6-5 with TRBJ1-4; 7 nucleotides align to TRBD1. The V gene end was trimmed by 4 bases and the J gene end by 8 bases; junction bases not matched to a gene: 7. CDR1 and CDR2 (germline): MNHEY, SVGAGI. The length of the CDR3 is 14 residues.

CDR3 protein: CASRRGLGNEQFF. The CDR3 region has the DNA TGTGCCAGCAGAAGGGGCTTGGGTAATGAGCAGTTCTTC. The chain recombines TRBV11-2 with TRBJ2-1; D perhaps matches TRBD1 (5 bases). This CDR3 region has 13 residues. Per germline, CDR1 SGHAT and CDR2 FQNNGV. V was clipped by 6 bases and J by 7 bases, with 13 bases between them. The complete variable domain, with remaining parts taken from reference TRBV11-2 and TRBJ2-1, reads EAGVAQSPRYKIIEKRQSVAFWCNPISGHATLYWYQQILGQGPKLLIQFQNNGVVDDSQLPKDRFSAERLKGVDSTLKIQPAKLEDSAVYLCASRRGLGNEQFFGPGTRLTVL.